This TCR beta chain was sequenced in a study of shared clonotypes between healthy human individuals. Findings and caveats of the study: What naive subsets generally showed was a larger estimated richness than memory subsets showed. The naive CD4 repertoires of a few donors were compared, and approximately 5.3% of clonotypes were shared.

The naive CD8 subset, CD45RO-negative cells positively selected for CCR7, excluded terminally differentiated effector memory CD45RA+ cells. Every contributor of samples was a Caucasian grown-up residing in Nashville, Tennessee. Trimming cost V 5 bases and J 10 bases, with 14 bases left between them. Germline lookup yields CDR1 MGHRA and CDR2 YSYEKL. The CDR3 has 13 amino acids. Once extracted for a subset, genomic DNA was divided evenly among several immunoSEQ plates. Here immunoSEQ multiplex PCR was the method, and the copy in TCRdb shows in-frame clones only, minus some. The table records 1.5 million to 2.5 million clones, roughly 95% of them present only once. Of note for this clone: The target antigen is unknown.

Sequences were obtained from naive CD8+ T cells sorted from blood. The chain links TRBV4-1 to TRBJ2-2, with D tentatively TRBD2 (6 bases). The sequence derives from a man aged 18 to 30 in good health. This CDR3 reads CASSTRRGLELFF. CDR3 coding DNA: TGCGCCAGCAGCACGAGGAGGGGCCTGGAGCTGTTTTTT.